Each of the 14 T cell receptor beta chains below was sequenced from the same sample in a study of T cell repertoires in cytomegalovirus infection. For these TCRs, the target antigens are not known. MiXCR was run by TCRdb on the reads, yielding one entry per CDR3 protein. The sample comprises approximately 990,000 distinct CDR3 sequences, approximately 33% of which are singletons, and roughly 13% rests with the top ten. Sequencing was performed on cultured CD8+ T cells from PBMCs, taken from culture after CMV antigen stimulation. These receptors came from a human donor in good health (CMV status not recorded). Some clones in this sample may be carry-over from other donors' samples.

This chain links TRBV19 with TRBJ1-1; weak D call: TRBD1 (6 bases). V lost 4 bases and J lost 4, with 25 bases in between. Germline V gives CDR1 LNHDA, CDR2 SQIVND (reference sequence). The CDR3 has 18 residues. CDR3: CASSTVMPYSARGTEAFF. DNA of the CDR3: TGTGCCAGTAGTACGGTCATGCCCTATTCAGCCAGGGGCACTGAAGCTTTCTTT.

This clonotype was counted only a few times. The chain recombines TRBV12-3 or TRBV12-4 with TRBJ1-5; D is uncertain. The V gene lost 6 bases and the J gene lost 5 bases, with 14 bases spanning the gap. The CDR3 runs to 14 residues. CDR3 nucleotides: TGTGCCAGCAGACCCGGCCAGCGGGATCAGCCCCAGCATTTT. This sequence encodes CASRPGQRDQPQHF.

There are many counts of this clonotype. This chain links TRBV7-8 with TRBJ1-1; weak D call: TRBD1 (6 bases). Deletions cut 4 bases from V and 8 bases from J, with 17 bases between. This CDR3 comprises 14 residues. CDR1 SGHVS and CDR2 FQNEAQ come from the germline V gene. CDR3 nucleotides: TGTGCCAGCAGCTCAGGGGCTCGCGCTGGAGAAGCTTTCTTT. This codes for CASSSGARAGEAFF. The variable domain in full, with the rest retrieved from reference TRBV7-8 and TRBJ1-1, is GAGVSQSPRYKVAKRGQDVALRCDPISGHVSLFWYQQALGQGPEFLTYFQNEAQLDKSGLPSDRFFAERPEGSVSTLKIQRTQQEDSAVYLCASSSGARAGEAFFGQGTRLTVV.

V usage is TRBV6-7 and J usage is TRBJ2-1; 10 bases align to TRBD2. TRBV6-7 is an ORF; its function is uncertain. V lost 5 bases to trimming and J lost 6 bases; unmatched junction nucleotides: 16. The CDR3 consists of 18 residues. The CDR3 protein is CASSEIDQRGGHVNEQFF. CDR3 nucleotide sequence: TGTGCCAGCAGTGAAATCGACCAGCGGGGGGGCCATGTCAATGAGCAGTTCTTC.

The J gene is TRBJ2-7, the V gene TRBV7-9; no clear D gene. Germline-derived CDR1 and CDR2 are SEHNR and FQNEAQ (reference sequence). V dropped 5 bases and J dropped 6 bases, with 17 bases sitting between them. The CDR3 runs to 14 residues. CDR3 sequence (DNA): TGTGCCAGCAGCCTAACGGACCGACTCGGCGAGCAGTACTTC. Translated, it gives CASSLTDRLGEQYF.

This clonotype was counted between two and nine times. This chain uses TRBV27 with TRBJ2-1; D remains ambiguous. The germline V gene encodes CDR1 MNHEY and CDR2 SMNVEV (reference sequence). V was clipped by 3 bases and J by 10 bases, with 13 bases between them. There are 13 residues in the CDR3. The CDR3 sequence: CASSLVVGWEQFF. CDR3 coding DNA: TGTGCCAGCAGTTTGGTCGTCGGATGGGAGCAGTTCTTC.

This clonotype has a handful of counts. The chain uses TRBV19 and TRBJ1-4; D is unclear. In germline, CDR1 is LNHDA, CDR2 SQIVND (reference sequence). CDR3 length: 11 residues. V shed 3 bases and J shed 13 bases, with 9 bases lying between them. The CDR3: CASSISKRLFF. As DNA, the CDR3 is TGTGCCAGTAGTATCAGTAAAAGACTGTTTTTT.

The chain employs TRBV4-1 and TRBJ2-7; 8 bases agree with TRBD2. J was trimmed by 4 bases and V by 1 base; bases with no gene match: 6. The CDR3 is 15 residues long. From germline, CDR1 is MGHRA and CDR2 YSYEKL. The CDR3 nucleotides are TGCGCCAGCAGCCAAGTACGGGAGGGATCTTACGAGCAGTACTTC. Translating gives CASSQVREGSYEQYF.

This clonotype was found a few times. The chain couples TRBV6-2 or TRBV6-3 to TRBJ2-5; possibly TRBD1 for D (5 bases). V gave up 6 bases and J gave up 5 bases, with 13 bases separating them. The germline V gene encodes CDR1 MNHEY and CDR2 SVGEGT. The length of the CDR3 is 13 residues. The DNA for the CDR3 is TGTGCCAGCAGCATATCAGGGTTGGAGACCCAGTACTTC. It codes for CASSISGLETQYF.

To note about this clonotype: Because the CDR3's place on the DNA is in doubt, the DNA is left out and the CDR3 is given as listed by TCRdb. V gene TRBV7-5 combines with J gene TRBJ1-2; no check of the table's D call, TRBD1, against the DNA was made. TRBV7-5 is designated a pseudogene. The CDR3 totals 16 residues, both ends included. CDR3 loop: CISVSEGTGHLSGYTF.

The CDR3, as DNA: TGTGCCAGCGCCCACAGATTGGGGGAAAATCAGCCCCAGCATTTT. Translated: CASAHRLGENQPQHF. This chain joins TRBV2 and TRBJ1-5; possible D gene TRBD1, 5 bases. V was trimmed by 8 bases and J by 4 bases, leaving 18 bases between them. The CDR3 length is 15 residues. CDR1 and CDR2 (germline): SNHLY, FYNNEI.

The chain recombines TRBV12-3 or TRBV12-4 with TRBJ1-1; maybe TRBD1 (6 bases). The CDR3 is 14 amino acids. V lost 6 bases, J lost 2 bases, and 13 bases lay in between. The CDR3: CASRQGTGNTEAFF. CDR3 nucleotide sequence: TGTGCCAGCAGACAGGGCACAGGTAACACTGAAGCTTTCTTT.

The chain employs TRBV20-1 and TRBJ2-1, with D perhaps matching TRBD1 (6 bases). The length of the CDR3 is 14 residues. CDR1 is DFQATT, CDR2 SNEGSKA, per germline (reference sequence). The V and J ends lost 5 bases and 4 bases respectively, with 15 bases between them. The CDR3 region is CSAAHLGGYNEQFF. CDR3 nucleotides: TGCAGTGCTGCGCATTTAGGGGGATACAATGAGCAGTTCTTC.

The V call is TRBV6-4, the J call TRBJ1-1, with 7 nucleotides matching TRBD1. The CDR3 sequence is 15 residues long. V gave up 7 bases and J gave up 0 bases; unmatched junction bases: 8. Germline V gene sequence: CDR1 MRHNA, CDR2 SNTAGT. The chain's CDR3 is CASNGQADMNTEAFF. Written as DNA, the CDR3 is TGTGCCAGCAATGGACAGGCCGATATGAACACTGAAGCTTTCTTT.